This record concerns one T cell receptor (beta chain) sequence. The antigen is undetermined. TCRdb passed the multiplex PCR reads through MiXCR, listing each CDR3 protein once. Among 20,000 to 25,000 distinct CDR3 sequences, 40% to 45% were seen once, and the ten largest hold roughly a quarter. These data come from a study of breast tumors, draining lymph nodes, adjacent tissues. Study-level results: That most tumor T cells come from lymph nodes remained unproven.

The V gene end was trimmed by 2 bases and the J gene end by 2 bases; junction bases not matched to a gene: 16. CDR3 length: 19 amino acids. CDR1 is LGHNT, CDR2 FRNRAP, per germline. J is TRBJ2-7 and V is TRBV12-5, with TRBD2 matching 9 bases. The sequencing sample was made of breast tumor tissue. This sequence was found in a female donor with breast cancer. Some clones in this sample may be carry-over from other donors' samples. This CDR3 reads CASGLISGRGQMLPYEQYF. CDR3 DNA sequence: TGTGCTAGTGGTTTGATTAGCGGGAGAGGGCAGATGTTACCCTACGAGCAGTACTTC.